Following are 22 T cell receptor beta chains from one sample sequenced in a study of blood T cell repertoires in COVID-19. Method: immunoSEQ multiplex PCR; TCRdb's copy keeps in-frame clones and lacks some. This table has over 50,000 clones, about 82% appearing once. The sample was peripheral blood. The receptors derive from a man aged 70 or older with acute or convalescent COVID-19.

This sequence joins TRBV10-3 and TRBJ2-1, with 9 bases that match TRBD1. V gave up 8 bases and J gave up 4 bases; unmatched junction bases: 6. Per germline, CDR1 ENHRY and CDR2 SYGVKD. The CDR3 runs to 14 residues. CDR3 region: CAIRDRDFYNEQFF. The CDR3 DNA reads TGTGCCATCCGGGACAGGGATTTTTACAATGAGCAGTTCTTC.

The chain carries TRBV4-2 and TRBJ2-3, with 11 positions matching TRBD2. The CDR3 has 15 residues. Unmatched junction bases numbered 5, after V lost 4 bases and J lost 5 bases. Germline CDR1 reads LGHNA; CDR2 reads YNFKEQ. The CDR3 region has the DNA TGTGCCAGCAGCCGCATAGCGGGGGGGCTAGATACGCAGTATTTT. Its translation: CASSRIAGGLDTQYF.

DNA for the CDR3: TGCGCCAGCAGCTTGGTGGAGTTCTATGGCTACACCTTC. Translation gives CASSLVEFYGYTF. The chain combines TRBV5-1 with TRBJ1-2; D call uncertain. V was clipped by 0 bases and J by 4 bases, with 7 bases between them. The CDR3 runs to 13 residues. CDR1 and CDR2 from the germline V gene are SGHRS and YFSETQ.

The genes are TRBV28 and TRBJ2-7, with TRBD1 identical over 7 bases. CDR3 length: 15 residues. Trimming removed 4 bases from V and 1 base from J; junction bases left unmatched: 7. Germline CDR1 MDHEN, CDR2 SYDVKM. The CDR3 loop reads CASSYRGGGSYEQYF. Written as DNA, the CDR3 is TGTGCCAGCAGTTACAGGGGCGGTGGGTCCTACGAGCAGTACTTC. Based on the CDR3 plus reference TRBV28 and TRBJ2-7, the full variable domain is DVKVTQSSRYLVKRTGEKVFLECVQDMDHENMFWYRQDPGLGLRLIYFSYDVKMKEKGDIPEGYSVSREKKERFSLILESASTNQTSMYLCASSYRGGGSYEQYFGPGTRLTVT.

The rearrangement uses TRBV18 and TRBJ2-1; TRBD2 matches at 11 bases. The length of the CDR3 is 16 residues. Looked up from germline, CDR1 is KGHSH and CDR2 is LQKENI. V trimming: 3 bases; J trimming: 6 bases; junction bases outside the gene matches: 7. Here the CDR3 reads CASSPPGLAVRNEQFF. The CDR3 DNA follows: TGTGCCAGCTCACCCCCGGGACTAGCGGTGCGCAATGAGCAGTTCTTC.

The rearrangement joins TRBV11-2 to TRBJ2-7; 7 nucleotides line up with TRBD1. The CDR3 spans 15 residues. Unmatched junction bases numbered 9, after V lost 5 bases and J lost 2 bases. The V gene's germline CDR1 is SGHAT and CDR2 FQNNGV. Written as DNA, the CDR3 is TGTGCCAGCAGCCCTTCAGGGGGTCGGACCTACGAGCAGTACTTC. It codes for CASSPSGGRTYEQYF. The full variable domain, completed using reference TRBV11-2 and TRBJ2-7, is EAGVAQSPRYKIIEKRQSVAFWCNPISGHATLYWYQQILGQGPKLLIQFQNNGVVDDSQLPKDRFSAERLKGVDSTLKIQPAKLEDSAVYLCASSPSGGRTYEQYFGPGTRLTVT.

This clone was counted a single time. The chain recombines TRBV6-5 with TRBJ2-5, with TRBD2 as a possible D gene (6 bases). The CDR3 runs to 15 residues. V lost 0 bases and J 3 bases, leaving 11 bases between the germline ends. Germline CDR1 and CDR2: MNHEY and SVGAGI. CDR3 protein: CASSYSGGLKETQYF. The DNA for the CDR3 is TGTGCCAGCAGTTACTCGGGGGGTCTAAAAGAGACCCAGTACTTC.

The chain links TRBV5-1 to TRBJ2-5; no firm D call. This CDR3 spans 14 amino acids. V lost 2 bases and J 2 bases, leaving 10 bases between the germline ends. Germline V gene sequence: CDR1 SGHRS, CDR2 YFSETQ. Written as DNA, the CDR3 is TGCGCCAGCAGCTTAATGCGAAATCAAGAGACCCAGTACTTC. Protein sequence: CASSLMRNQETQYF. Combining the CDR3 with reference TRBV5-1 and TRBJ2-5 gives the whole variable domain KAGVTQTPRYLIKTRGQQVTLSCSPISGHRSVSWYQQTPGQGLQFLFEYFSETQRNKGNFPGRFSGRQFSNSRSEMNVSTLELGDSALYLCASSLMRNQETQYFGPGTRLLVL.

The CDR3 is CASSLQGDTEAFF. For the CDR3, the DNA is TGTGCCAGCAGTTTACAGGGGGACACTGAAGCTTTCTTT. J is TRBJ1-1 and V is TRBV5-4; 8 bases are shared with TRBD1. J was trimmed by 3 bases and V by 5 bases; bases with no gene match: 3. The CDR3 runs 13 residues. Germline CDR1 reads SGHNT; CDR2 reads YYREEE (reference sequence).

The chain is built from TRBV7-9 and TRBJ2-3; 8 bases fit TRBD2. The junction had 6 bases not matched to a gene; V was cut back by 6 bases and J by 1 base. CDR3 length: 15 amino acids. Germline CDR1 SEHNR, CDR2 FQNEAQ (reference sequence). CDR3 DNA: TGTGCCAGCAGGACCGGGGGGGCCCGCACAGATACGCAGTATTTT. It encodes CASRTGGARTDTQYF.

This chain uses TRBV9 with TRBJ2-3; weak D call: TRBD1 (7 bases). CDR3 length: 17 amino acids. The germline V and J ends were trimmed by 0 bases and 0 bases, with 14 bases remaining between them. Germline V gene data show CDR1 as SGDLS and CDR2 as YYNGEE. In DNA form, the CDR3 reads TGTGCCAGCAGCGTAGGCGAGACAGGGACTAGCACAGATACGCAGTATTTT. It encodes CASSVGETGTSTDTQYF.

J is TRBJ1-4 and V is TRBV6-5, with a weak D call TRBD1 (5 bases). The V end lost 6 bases, the J end lost 6 bases, and 17 bases lay between the germline ends. This CDR3 is built from 15 residues. CDR1 is MNHEY, CDR2 SVGAGI, per germline. The CDR3 region is CASRARQRPYEKLFF. For the CDR3, the DNA is TGTGCCAGCAGAGCCCGACAGCGCCCGTATGAAAAACTGTTTTTT.

This sequence joins TRBV10-1 and TRBJ2-7, with a tentative D call TRBD1 (6 bases). Per the germline V gene, CDR1 is WNHNN and CDR2 is SYGVQD (reference sequence). The V gene lost 9 bases and the J gene lost 2 bases, with 17 bases spanning the gap. CDR3 length equals 14 residues. The CDR3 is CASGPARGTYEQYF. The CDR3 nucleotides are TGCGCCAGTGGGCCGGCCAGGGGAACCTACGAGCAGTACTTC.

The sample holds one count of this clone. The chain is built from TRBV5-1 and TRBJ2-2; 7 bases map to TRBD1. This CDR3 is 15 amino acids long. J lost 3 bases, V lost 6 bases, and 8 bases had no gene match. Germline CDR1 SGHRS, CDR2 YFSETQ. CDR3 in amino acids: CASTTGVTDTGELFF. In nucleotides, the CDR3 is TGCGCCAGCACTACAGGGGTGACCGACACCGGGGAGCTGTTTTTT.

The rearrangement links TRBV28 to TRBJ1-5; D perhaps matches TRBD1 (6 bases). The V gene's germline CDR1 is MDHEN and CDR2 SYDVKM. Trimming took off 6 bases at V and 5 bases at J, with 11 bases between the two ends. The CDR3 has 13 residues. CDR3 region: CASRLQGDQPQHF. In nucleotides, the CDR3 is TGTGCCAGCAGGCTACAGGGAGATCAGCCCCAGCATTTT.

J is TRBJ2-3 and V is TRBV5-1; 10 bases are a match to TRBD1. The J segment lost 4 bases and the V segment lost 5 bases, leaving 7 bases of the junction unmatched. The length of the CDR3 is 15 residues. Per the germline V gene, CDR1 is SGHRS and CDR2 is YFSETQ. The CDR3, as DNA: TGCGCCAGCAGGAGCACCGGACAGGGGGCAGATACGCAGTATTTT. This translates into CASRSTGQGADTQYF.

This clone appeared a few times. J is TRBJ2-1 and V is TRBV5-1; unclear D gene. Germline V CDR1 and CDR2: SGHRS, YFSETQ. The CDR3 spans 15 residues. V lost 0 bases and J 0 bases, leaving 7 bases between the germline ends. CDR3 protein: CASSLEPNSYNEQFF. CDR3 sequence (DNA): TGCGCCAGCAGCTTGGAGCCAAACTCCTACAATGAGCAGTTCTTC.

J is TRBJ2-2 and V is TRBV7-9, with 8 positions matching TRBD1. V lost 7 bases and J lost 1; bases outside the gene matches: 11. The CDR3 length is 17 residues. CDR1 and CDR2 from the germline V gene are SEHNR and FQNEAQ (reference sequence). The CDR3 bases are TGTGCCAGCACTAAAGACGCCGGGACAGGGAACACCGGGGAGCTGTTTTTT. This codes for CASTKDAGTGNTGELFF.

The CDR3 DNA reads TGCGCCAGCAGTACAGGGGGATCAACGGGGAATGAGCAGTTCTTC. Protein product: CASSTGGSTGNEQFF. V and J are TRBV5-1 and TRBJ2-1, with 8 bases aligning to TRBD1. Losses at the gene ends were 5 bases for V and 7 bases for J; bases not matched to a gene: 11. From germline, CDR1 is SGHRS and CDR2 YFSETQ. The CDR3 consists of 15 residues.

The chain employs TRBV5-1 and TRBJ2-1; D possibly corresponds to TRBD1 (5 bases). Trimming cost V 4 bases and J 10 bases, with 9 bases left between them. Germline-derived CDR1 and CDR2 are SGHRS and YFSETQ. CDR3 length equals 11 residues. CDR3 bases: TGCGCCAGCAGCCTGGGGCCCGAGCAGTTCTTC. It is translated as CASSLGPEQFF.

This clone was picked up one time. This chain uses TRBV6-6 with TRBJ2-7; TRBD2 agrees at 8 bases. The V gene's germline CDR1 is MNHNY and CDR2 SVGAGI (reference sequence). This CDR3 spans 13 amino acids. Germline trimming cut 5 bases from V and 6 bases from J; bases unmatched to any gene: 6. The CDR3 bases are TGTGCCAGCAGTGTCCAAAGCGGGGGCGAGCAGTACTTC. It codes for CASSVQSGGEQYF.

This chain links TRBV3-1 (or the pseudogene TRBV3-2) with TRBJ2-3, with 11 bases matching TRBD2. The CDR3 length is 18 residues. Trimming took 2 bases from V and 5 from J; bases not matched to a gene: 12. Germline CDR1 and CDR2: LGHDT and YNNKEL (reference sequence). CDR3: CASSQFFLSGGAGDTQYF. DNA of the CDR3: TGTGCCAGCAGCCAATTTTTTCTTAGCGGGGGGGCCGGAGATACGCAGTATTTT.